The T cell receptor (beta chain) under discussion was sequenced for a study of T cells after yellow fever vaccination. The V gene's germline CDR1 is LNHNV and CDR2 YYDKDF (reference sequence). This CDR3 comprises 18 residues. Trimming took 3 bases from V and 4 from J; bases not matched to a gene: 14. The authors made TCR cDNA by 5'RACE template switching, adding a universal primer site and UMIs. MiXCR, applied by TCRdb to the 5' RACE reads, yields one record per CDR3 protein. The sample includes about 260,000 distinct CDR3 sequences, 5.2% seen only once; the top ten take approximately 3.5%. This material consisted of CD4+ T cells sorted from PBMCs, taken on the day of the yellow fever booster vaccination. This chain uses TRBV15 with TRBJ2-5; 10 bases align to TRBD2. The source of this sequence is a man aged 18 to 35 who received the YFV17D yellow fever vaccine. The CDR3 is CATSSTSGARRGGETQYF. The CDR3 DNA reads TGTGCCACCAGCAGTACTAGCGGGGCCCGGAGGGGTGGAGAGACCCAGTACTTC.